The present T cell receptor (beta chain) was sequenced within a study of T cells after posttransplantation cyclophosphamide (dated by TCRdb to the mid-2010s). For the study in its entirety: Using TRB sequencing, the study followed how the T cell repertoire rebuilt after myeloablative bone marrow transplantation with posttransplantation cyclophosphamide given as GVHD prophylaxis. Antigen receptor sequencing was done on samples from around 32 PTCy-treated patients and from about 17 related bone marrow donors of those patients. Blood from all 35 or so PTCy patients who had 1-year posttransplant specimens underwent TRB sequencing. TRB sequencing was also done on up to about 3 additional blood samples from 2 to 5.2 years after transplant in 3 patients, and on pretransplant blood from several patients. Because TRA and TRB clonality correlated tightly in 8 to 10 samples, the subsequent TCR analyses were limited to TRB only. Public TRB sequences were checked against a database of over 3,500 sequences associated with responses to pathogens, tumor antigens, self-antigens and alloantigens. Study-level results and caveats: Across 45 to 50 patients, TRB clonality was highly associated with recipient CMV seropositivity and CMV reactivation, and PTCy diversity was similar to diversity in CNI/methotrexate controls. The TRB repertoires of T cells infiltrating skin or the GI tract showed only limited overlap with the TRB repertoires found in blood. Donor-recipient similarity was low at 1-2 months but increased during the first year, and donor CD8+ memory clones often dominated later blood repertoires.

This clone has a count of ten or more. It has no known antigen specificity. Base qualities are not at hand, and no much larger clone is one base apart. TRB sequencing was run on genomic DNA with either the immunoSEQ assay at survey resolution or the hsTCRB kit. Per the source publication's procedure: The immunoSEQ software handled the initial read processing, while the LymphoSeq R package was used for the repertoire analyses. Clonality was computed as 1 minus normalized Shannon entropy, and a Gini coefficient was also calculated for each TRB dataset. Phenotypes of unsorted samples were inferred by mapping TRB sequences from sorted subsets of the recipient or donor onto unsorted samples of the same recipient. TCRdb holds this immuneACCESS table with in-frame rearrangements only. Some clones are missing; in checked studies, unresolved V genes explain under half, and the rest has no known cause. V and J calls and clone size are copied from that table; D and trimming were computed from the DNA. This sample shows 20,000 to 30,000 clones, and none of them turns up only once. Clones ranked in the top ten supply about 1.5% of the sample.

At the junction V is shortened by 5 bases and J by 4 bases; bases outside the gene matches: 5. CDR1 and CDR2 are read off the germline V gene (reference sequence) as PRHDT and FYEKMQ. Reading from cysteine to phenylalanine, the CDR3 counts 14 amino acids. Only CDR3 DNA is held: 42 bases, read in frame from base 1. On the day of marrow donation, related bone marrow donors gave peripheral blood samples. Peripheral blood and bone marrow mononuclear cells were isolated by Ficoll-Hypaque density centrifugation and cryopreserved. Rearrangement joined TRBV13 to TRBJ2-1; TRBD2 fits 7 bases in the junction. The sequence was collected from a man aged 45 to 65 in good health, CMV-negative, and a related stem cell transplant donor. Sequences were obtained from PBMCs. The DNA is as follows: TGTGCCAGCAGCGCCACCGGGGGGTACAATGAGCAGTTCTTC. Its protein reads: CASSATGGYNEQFF.